This T cell receptor (beta chain) was sequenced during a study of T-cell reconstitution after alpha-beta-depleted transplantation in children. Trimming stripped 7 bases from V and 1 base from J, with 8 bases between. This CDR3 region has 13 residues. Unique molecular identifiers were used in preparing the TCRbeta library. TCRdb redid the calling of the PCR reads with MiXCR, one entry per CDR3 protein. The sample lists roughly 490,000 distinct CDR3 sequences, roughly 10% occurring once. On this clonotype itself: The antigen remains unidentified.

Study-level points and caveats: A year post-transplant, T-cell counts and diversity derived mostly from newly produced T cells.

The sample consisted of PBMCs, mostly from graft donor cells, taken 180 days after TCRalphabeta/CD19-depleted stem cell transplant. The chain employs TRBV12-3 or TRBV12-4 and TRBJ2-1; no clear D gene. The source of this sequence is a female patient aged 2-15 years who had a stem cell transplant for aplastic anemia, so the T cells may come from the graft donor. In DNA form, the CDR3 reads TGTGCCAGCAAAGGGCTTTCCTACAATGAGCAGTTCTTC. Amino acid sequence: CASKGLSYNEQFF.